Listed here is a single T cell receptor (beta chain). The data were produced by immunoSEQ multiplex PCR, yet TCRdb's version contains in-frame clones alone and is incomplete. Among approximately 82,000 clones listed, roughly 90% were seen once. The sample belongs to a study of OX40 agonist ivuxolimab in advanced cancers. Study context: Participants averaged approximately 65 years of age (range about 23 to 80) and were around 80% male. Partial responses were achieved by three patients: one hepatocellular carcinoma, two cutaneous melanoma.

The origin of this receptor is an adult with an advanced solid tumor such as melanoma, head and neck, liver or kidney cancer. The sample consisted of CD4+ or CD8+ T cells sorted from blood, taken in a trial of the OX40 agonist ivuxolimab.

The CDR3 protein is CASSPGDQGEAFF. The CDR3 bases are TGTGCCAGCTCACCTGGGGACCAGGGGGAAGCTTTCTTT. The rearrangement joins TRBV18 to TRBJ1-1; a possible D gene is TRBD1 (6 bases). The germline V gene has CDR1 KGHSH and CDR2 LQKENI. The CDR3 covers 13 residues. Deletions cut 3 bases from V and 8 bases from J, with 13 bases between.